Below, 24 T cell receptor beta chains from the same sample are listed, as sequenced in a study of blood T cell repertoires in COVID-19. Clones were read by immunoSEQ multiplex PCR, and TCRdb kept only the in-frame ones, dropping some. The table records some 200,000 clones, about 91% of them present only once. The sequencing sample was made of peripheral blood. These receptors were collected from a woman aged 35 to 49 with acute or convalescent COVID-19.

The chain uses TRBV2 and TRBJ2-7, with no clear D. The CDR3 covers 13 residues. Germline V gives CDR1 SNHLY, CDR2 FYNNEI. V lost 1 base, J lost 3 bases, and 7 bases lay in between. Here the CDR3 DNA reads TGTGCCAGCAGTGAAGGCTCTAGCTACGAGCAGTACGTC. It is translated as CASSEGSSYEQYV.

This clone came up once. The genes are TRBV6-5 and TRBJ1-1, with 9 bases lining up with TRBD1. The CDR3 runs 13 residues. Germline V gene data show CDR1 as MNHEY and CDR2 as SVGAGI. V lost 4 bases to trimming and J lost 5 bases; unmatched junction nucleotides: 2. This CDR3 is CASSFDRGTEAFF. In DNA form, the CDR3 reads TGTGCCAGCAGTTTTGACAGGGGGACTGAAGCTTTCTTT.

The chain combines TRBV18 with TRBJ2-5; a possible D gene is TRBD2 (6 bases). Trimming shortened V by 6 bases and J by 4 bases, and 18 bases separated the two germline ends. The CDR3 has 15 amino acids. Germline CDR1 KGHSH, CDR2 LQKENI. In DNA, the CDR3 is TGTGCCAGCTCCCCTAGGGGCGGGGTCGGAGAGACCCAGTACTTC. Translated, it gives CASSPRGGVGETQYF.

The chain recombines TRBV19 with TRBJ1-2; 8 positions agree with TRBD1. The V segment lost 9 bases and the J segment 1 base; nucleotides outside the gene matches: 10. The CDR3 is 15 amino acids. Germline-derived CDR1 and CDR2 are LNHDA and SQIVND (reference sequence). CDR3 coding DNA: TGTGCCAGCACCCCGACAGGGGCTATTAACTATGGCTACACCTTC. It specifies CASTPTGAINYGYTF.

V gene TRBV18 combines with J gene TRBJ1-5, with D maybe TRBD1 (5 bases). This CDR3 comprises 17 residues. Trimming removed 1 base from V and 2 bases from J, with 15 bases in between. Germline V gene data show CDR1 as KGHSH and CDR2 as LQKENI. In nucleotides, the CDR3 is TGTGCCAGCTCACCACGGTCCAGGGCCCCAGGCAATCAGCCCCAGCATTTT. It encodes CASSPRSRAPGNQPQHF.

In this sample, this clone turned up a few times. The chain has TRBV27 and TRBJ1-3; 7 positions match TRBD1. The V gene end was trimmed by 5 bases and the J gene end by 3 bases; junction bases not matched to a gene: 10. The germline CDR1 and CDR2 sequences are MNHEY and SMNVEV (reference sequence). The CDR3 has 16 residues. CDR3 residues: CASSPGTEGVGNTIYF. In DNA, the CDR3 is TGTGCCAGCAGTCCGGGGACAGAGGGAGTTGGAAACACCATATATTTT.

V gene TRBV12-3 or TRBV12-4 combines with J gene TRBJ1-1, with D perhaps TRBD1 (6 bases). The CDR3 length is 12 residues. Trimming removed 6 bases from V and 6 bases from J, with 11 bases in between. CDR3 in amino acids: CASSKDRPEAFF. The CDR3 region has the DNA TGTGCCAGCAGCAAAGACAGGCCTGAAGCTTTCTTT.

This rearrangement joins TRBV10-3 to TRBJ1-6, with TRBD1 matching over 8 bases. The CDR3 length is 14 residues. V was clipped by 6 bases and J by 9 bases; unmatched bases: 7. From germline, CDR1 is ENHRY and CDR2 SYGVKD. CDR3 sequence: CAIRDREFISPLHF. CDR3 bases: TGTGCCATCAGGGACAGGGAGTTTATTTCACCCCTCCACTTT.

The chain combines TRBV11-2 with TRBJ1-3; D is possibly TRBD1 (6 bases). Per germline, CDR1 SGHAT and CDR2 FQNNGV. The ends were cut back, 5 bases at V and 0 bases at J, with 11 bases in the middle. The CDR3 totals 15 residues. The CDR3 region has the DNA TGTGCCAGCAGCATCCAGGGGCACTCTGGAAACACCATATATTTT. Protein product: CASSIQGHSGNTIYF.

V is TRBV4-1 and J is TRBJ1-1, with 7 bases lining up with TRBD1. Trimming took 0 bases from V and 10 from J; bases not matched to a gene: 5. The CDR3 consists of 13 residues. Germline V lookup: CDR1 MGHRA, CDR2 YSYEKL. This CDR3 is CASSQDSGQLAFF. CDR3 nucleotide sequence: TGCGCCAGCAGCCAAGATTCGGGACAGTTAGCTTTCTTT.

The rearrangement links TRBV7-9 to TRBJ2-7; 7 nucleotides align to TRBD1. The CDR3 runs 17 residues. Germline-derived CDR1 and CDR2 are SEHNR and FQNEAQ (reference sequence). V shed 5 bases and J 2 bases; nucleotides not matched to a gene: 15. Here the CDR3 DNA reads TGTGCCAGCAGCCCCGACTCTAGAGGGACAGAGGCCTACGAGCAGTACGTC. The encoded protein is CASSPDSRGTEAYEQYV.

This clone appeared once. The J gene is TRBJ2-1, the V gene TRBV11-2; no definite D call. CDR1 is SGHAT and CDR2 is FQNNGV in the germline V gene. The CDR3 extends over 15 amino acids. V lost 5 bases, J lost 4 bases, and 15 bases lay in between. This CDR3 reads CASSPTERNYNEQFF. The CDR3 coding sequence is TGTGCCAGCAGCCCGACCGAGAGGAATTACAATGAGCAGTTCTTC.

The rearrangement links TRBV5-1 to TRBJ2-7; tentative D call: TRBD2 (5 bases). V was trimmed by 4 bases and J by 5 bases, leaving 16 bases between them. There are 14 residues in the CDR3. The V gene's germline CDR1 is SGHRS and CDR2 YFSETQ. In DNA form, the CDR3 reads TGCGCCAGCAGCCCTGAGGGAGCTACGGACGAGCAGTACGTC. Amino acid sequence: CASSPEGATDEQYV.

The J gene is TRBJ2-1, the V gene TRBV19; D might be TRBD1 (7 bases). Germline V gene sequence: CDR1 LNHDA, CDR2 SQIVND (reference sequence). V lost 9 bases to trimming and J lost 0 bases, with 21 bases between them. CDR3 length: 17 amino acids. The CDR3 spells CASTQGGHRGSYNEQFF. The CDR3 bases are TGTGCCAGCACGCAGGGGGGTCACCGAGGCTCCTACAATGAGCAGTTCTTC.

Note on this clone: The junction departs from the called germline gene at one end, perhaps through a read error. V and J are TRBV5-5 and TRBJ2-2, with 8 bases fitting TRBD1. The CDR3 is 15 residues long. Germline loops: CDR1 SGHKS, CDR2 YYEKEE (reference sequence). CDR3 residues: CASSVNRGNSGELFF. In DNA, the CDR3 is TGTGCCAGCAGCGTCAACAGGGGGAACTCCGGGGAGCTGTTTTTT.

Here the CDR3 reads CALGDGYTF. CDR3 coding DNA: TGTGCCCTCGGGGATGGCTACACCTTC. This chain connects TRBV2 to TRBJ1-2; no reliable D call. V gave up 11 bases and J gave up 6 bases, with 7 bases separating them. The CDR3 sequence is 9 residues long. Germline-derived CDR1 and CDR2 are SNHLY and FYNNEI.

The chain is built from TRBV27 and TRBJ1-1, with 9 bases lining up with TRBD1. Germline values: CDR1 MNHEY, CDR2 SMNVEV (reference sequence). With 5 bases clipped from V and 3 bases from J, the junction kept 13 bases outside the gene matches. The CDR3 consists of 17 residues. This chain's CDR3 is CASSPIGQGIWDTEAFF. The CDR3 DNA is TGTGCCAGCAGTCCAATCGGACAGGGGATTTGGGACACTGAAGCTTTCTTT.

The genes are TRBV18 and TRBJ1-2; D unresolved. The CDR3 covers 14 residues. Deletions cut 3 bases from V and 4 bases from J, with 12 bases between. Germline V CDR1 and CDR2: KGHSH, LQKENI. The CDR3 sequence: CASSPAGLGYGYTF. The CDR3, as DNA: TGTGCCAGCTCACCGGCAGGACTGGGCTATGGCTACACCTTC.

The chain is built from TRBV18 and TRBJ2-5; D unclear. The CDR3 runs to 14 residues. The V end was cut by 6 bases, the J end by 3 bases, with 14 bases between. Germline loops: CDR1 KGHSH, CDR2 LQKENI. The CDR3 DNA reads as TGTGCCAGCTCTCCGGAGTCCCTTAAAGAGACCCAGTACTTC. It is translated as CASSPESLKETQYF. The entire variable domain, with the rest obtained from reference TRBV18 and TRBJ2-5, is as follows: NAGVMQNPRHLVRRRGQEARLRCSPMKGHSHVYWYRQLPEEGLKFMVYLQKENIIDESGMPKERFSAEFPKEGPSILRIQQVVRGDSAAYFCASSPESLKETQYFGPGTRLLVL.

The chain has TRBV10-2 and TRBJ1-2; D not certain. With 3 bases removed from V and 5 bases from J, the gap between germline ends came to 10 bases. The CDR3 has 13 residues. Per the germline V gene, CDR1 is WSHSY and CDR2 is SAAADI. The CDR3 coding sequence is TGCGCCAGCAGTGAATACAGTGATTATGGCTACACCTTC. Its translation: CASSEYSDYGYTF.

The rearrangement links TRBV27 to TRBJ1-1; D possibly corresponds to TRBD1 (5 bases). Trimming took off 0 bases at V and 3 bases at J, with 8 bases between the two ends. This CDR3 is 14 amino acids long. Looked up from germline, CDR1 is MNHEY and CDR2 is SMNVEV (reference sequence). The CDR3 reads CASSLSGQYTEAFF. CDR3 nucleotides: TGTGCCAGCAGTTTATCGGGGCAGTACACTGAAGCTTTCTTT.

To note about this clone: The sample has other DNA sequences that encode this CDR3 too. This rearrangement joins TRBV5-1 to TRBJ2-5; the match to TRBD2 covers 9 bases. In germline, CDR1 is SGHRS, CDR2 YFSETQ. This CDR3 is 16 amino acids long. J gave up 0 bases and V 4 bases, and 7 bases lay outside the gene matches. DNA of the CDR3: TGCGCCAGCAGCCCGACCAGCGGGGGGTACCAAGAGACCCAGTACTTC. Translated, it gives CASSPTSGGYQETQYF. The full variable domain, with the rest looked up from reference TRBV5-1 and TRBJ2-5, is KAGVTQTPRYLIKTRGQQVTLSCSPISGHRSVSWYQQTPGQGLQFLFEYFSETQRNKGNFPGRFSGRQFSNSRSEMNVSTLELGDSALYLCASSPTSGGYQETQYFGPGTRLLVL.

This CDR3 is CASSFRGDYGYTF. CDR3 in DNA: TGTGCCAGCAGCTTTCGGGGGGACTATGGCTACACCTTC. The chain uses TRBV5-6 and TRBJ1-2; D might be TRBD1 (5 bases). The germline V gene encodes CDR1 SGHDT and CDR2 YYEEEE. V dropped 2 bases and J dropped 3 bases, with 8 bases sitting between them. The CDR3 has 13 amino acids.

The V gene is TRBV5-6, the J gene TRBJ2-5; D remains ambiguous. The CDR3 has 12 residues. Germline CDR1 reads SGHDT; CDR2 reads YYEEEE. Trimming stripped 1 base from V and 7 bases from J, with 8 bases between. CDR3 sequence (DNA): TGTGCCAGCAGCTTGTGGAGAGGGACCCAGTACTTC. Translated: CASSLWRGTQYF.